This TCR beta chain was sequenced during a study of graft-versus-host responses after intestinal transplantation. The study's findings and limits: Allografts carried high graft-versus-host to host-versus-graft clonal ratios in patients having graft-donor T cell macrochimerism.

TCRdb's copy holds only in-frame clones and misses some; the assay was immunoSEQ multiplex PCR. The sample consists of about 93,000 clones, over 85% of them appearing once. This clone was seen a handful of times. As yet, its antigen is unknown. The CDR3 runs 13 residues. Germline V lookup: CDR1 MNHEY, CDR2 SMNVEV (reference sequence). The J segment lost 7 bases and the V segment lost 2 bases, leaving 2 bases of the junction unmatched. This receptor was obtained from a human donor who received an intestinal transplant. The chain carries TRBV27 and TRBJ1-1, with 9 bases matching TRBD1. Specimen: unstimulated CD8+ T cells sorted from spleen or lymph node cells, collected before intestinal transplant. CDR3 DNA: TGTGCCAGCAGTTTAGGGACAGGGTTTGAAGCTTTCTTT. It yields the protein CASSLGTGFEAFF.